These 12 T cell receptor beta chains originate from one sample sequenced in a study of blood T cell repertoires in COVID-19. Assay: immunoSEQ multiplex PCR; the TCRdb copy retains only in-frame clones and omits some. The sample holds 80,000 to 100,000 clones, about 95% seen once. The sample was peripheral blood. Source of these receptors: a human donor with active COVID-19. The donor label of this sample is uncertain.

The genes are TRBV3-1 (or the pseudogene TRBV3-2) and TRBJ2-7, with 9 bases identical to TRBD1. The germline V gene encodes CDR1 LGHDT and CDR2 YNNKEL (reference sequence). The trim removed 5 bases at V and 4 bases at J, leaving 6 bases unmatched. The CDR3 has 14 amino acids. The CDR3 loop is CASSSSDRGYEQYF. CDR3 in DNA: TGTGCCAGCAGCTCTTCGGACAGGGGTTACGAGCAGTACTTC.

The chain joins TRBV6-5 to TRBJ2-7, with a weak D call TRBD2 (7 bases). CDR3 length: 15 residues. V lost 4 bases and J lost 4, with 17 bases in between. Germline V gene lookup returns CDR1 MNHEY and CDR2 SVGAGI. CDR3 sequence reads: CASSLGGAEGYEQYF. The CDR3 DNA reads TGTGCCAGCAGTTTGGGGGGGGCCGAGGGGTACGAGCAGTACTTC.

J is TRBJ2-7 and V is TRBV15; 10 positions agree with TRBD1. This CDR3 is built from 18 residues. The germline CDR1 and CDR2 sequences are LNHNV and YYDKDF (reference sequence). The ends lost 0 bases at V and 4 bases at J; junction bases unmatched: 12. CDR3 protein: CATSRENPGTGDQYEQYF. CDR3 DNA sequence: TGTGCCACCAGCAGAGAGAATCCTGGGACAGGGGATCAGTACGAGCAGTACTTC.

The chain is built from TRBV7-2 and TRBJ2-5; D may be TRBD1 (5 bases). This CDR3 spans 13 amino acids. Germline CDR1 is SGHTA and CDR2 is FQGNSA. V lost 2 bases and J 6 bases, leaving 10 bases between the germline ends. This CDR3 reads CASSLSGKQTQYF. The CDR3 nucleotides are TGTGCCAGCAGCTTATCAGGGAAGCAGACCCAGTACTTC.

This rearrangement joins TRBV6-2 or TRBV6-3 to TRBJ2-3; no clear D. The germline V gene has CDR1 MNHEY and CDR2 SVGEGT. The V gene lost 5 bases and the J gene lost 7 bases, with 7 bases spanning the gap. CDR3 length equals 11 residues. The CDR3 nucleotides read TGTGCCAGCAGTAGAGGCTATACGCAGTATTTT. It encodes CASSRGYTQYF.

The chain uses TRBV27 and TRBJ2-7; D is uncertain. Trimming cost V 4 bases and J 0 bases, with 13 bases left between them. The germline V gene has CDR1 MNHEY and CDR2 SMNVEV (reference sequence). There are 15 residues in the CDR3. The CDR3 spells CASSSPRSSSYEQYF. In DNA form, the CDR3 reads TGTGCCAGCAGTTCACCCCGGAGTAGCTCCTACGAGCAGTACTTC.

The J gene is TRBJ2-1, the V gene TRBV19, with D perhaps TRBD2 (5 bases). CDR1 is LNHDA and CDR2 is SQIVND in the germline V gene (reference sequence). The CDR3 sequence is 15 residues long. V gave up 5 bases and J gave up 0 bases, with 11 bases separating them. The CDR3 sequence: CASSPSGSSYNEQFF. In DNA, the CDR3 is TGTGCCAGTAGTCCCAGCGGTAGCTCCTACAATGAGCAGTTCTTC.

The DNA for the CDR3 is TGTGCCAGCAGTTTATTACGCAATTCAGTACAGCCCCAGCATTTT. This encodes CASSLLRNSVQPQHF. The J gene is TRBJ1-5, the V gene TRBV28; D unclear. The CDR3 consists of 15 residues. V was cut by 1 base and J by 7 bases, with 14 bases left in between. Germline V gene data show CDR1 as MDHEN and CDR2 as SYDVKM.

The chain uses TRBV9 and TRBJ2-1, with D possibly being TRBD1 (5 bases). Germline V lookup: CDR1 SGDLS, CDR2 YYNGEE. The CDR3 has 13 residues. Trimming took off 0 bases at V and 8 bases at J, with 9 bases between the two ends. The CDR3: CASSVARVDEQFF. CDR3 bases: TGTGCCAGCAGCGTAGCCAGGGTGGATGAGCAGTTCTTC. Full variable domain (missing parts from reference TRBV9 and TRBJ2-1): DSGVTQTPKHLITATGQRVTLRCSPRSGDLSVYWYQQSLDQGLQFLIQYYNGEERAKGNILERFSAQQFPDLHSELNLSSLELGDSALYFCASSVARVDEQFFGPGTRLTVL.

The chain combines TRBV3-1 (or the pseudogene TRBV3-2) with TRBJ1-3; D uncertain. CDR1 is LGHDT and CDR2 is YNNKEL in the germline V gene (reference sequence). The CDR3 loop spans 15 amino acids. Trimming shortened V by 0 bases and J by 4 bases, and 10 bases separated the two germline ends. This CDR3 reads CASSQELGVGNTIYF. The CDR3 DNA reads TGTGCCAGCAGCCAAGAACTCGGGGTCGGAAACACCATATATTTT.

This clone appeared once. CDR3 nucleotides: TGTGCCAGCAGCTCACAGGGAAGGTTGAACGAGCAGTACTTC. Translating it yields CASSSQGRLNEQYF. The gene calls are TRBV13 and TRBJ2-7, with D perhaps TRBD1 (6 bases). CDR1 is PRHDT, CDR2 FYEKMQ, per germline (reference sequence). Between the trimmed V and J ends, which lost 4 bases and 5 bases, there was a span of 15 bases. CDR3 length: 14 residues.

CDR3 amino acids: CASSFRQGGGYTF. CDR3 in DNA: TGTGCCAGCAGCTTTAGACAGGGAGGTGGCTACACCTTC. V is TRBV7-8 and J is TRBJ1-2; 7 positions agree with TRBD1. The ends lost 3 bases at V and 7 bases at J; junction bases unmatched: 5. The germline CDR1 and CDR2 sequences are SGHVS and FQNEAQ. The CDR3 has 13 residues.